This T cell receptor (beta chain) was obtained from a study of cytomegalovirus exposure and HLA in healthy donors. Overall study results and limits: Reportedly, a later analysis found an Asian-associated ancestry cluster had fewer N-insertions than the approximately 670-donor mean.

V lost 2 bases and J lost 4, with 11 bases in between. Germline CDR1 and CDR2: SEHNR and FQNEAQ (reference sequence). This CDR3 has 14 residues. This clone was observed once. Its cognate antigen is unknown. Vbeta (60) and Jbeta (13) primers were used in the PCR. Original processing notes: Around 80 million unique TCR beta chains, some 9.9 million of them shared, were counted by a later analysis. The table came from immunoSEQ multiplex PCR; TCRdb's copy has only in-frame clones and leaves some out. V and J calls and clone size come straight from that table; D and trimming were deduced from the DNA. The profile shows some 150,000 clones, 70% to 85% of them singletons.

This TCR derives from a male donor in good health and CMV-seronegative. This rearrangement joins TRBV7-9 to TRBJ1-2, with D perhaps matching TRBD1 (5 bases). Sequencing was performed on PBMCs. The CDR3, as DNA: TGTGCCAGCAGCTTAACCCAGGGAGGCTATGGCTACACCTTC. Its translation is CASSLTQGGYGYTF.